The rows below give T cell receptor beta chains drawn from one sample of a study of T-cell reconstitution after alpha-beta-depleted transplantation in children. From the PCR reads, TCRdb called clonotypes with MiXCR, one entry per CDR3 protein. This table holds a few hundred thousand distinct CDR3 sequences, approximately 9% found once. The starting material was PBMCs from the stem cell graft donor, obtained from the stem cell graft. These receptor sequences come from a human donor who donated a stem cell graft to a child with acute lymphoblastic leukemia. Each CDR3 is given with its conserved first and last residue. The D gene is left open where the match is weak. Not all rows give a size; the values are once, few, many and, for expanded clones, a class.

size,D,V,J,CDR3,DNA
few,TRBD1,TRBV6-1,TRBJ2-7,CASSETGSRQYF,TGTGCCAGCAGTGAGACAGGGAGTCGGCAGTACTTC
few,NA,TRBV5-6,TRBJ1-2,CASSDQGGGIQWGYTF,TGTGCCAGCAGCGACCAGGGCGGGGGGATTCAGTGGGGCTACACCTTC
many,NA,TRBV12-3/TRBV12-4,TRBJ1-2,CASSFALGSGGYTF,TGTGCCAGCAGCTTCGCGTTGGGTTCGGGGGGCTACACCTTC
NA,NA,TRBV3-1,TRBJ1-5,CASSQDRLGIGNQPQHF,TGTGCCAGCAGCCAAGATAGGTTGGGGATAGGCAATCAGCCCCAGCATTTT
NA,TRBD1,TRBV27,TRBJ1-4,CASSPGGQGGEKLFF,TGTGCCAGCAGCCCCGGGGGACAGGGTGGTGAAAAACTGTTTTTT
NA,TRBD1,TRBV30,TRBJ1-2,CAWKGDRGNGYTF,TGTGCCTGGAAGGGGGACAGGGGGAATGGCTACACCTTC
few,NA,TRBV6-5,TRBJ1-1,CASSYLIGDSEAFF,TGTGCCAGCAGTTACTTGATTGGAGATTCTGAAGCTTTCTTT
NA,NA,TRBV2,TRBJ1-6,CASSSPPLHF,TGTGCCAGCAGCTCTCCCCCCCTCCACTTT
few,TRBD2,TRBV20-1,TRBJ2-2,CSASDSGGVTGELFF,TGCAGTGCTAGTGATAGCGGGGGGGTTACCGGGGAGCTGTTTTTT
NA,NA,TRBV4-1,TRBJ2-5,CASSQAGREETQYF,TGCGCCAGCAGCCAAGCTGGCCGGGAAGAGACCCAGTACTTC
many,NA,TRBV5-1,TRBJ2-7,CASSSAQGNYEQYF,TGCGCCAGCAGCTCGGCCCAGGGGAACTACGAGCAGTACTTC
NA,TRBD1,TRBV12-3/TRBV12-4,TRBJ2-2,CASGLIPRLGTGGPGELFF,TGTGCCAGCGGCTTAATTCCTAGGTTGGGGACAGGGGGACCCGGGGAGCTGTTTTTT
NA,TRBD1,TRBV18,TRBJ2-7,CASSPQRTGGFEQYF,TGTGCCAGCTCACCTCAGAGGACAGGGGGCTTCGAGCAGTACTTC
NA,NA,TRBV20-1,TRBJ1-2,CSAPTGLRSKGYTF,TGCAGTGCTCCTACCGGGCTACGGAGTAAGGGCTACACCTTC
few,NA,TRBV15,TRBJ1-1,CATSRGSGRMNTEAFF,TGTGCCACCAGCAGAGGCTCGGGGAGGATGAACACTGAAGCTTTCTTT
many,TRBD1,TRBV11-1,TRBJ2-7,CASSFPSGGTSSSYEQYF,TGTGCCAGCAGCTTCCCTTCAGGGGGCACTTCATCCTCCTACGAGCAGTACTTC
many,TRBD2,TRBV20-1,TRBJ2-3,CSASGGWTDTQYF,TGCAGTGCTAGCGGGGGGTGGACAGATACGCAGTATTTT
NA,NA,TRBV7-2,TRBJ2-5,CASGGPRMAGAQETQYF,TGTGCCAGCGGAGGACCCCGGATGGCGGGGGCCCAAGAGACCCAGTACTTC
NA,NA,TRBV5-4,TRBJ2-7,CASSLVLGMRYEQYF,TGTGCCAGCAGCTTGGTGTTAGGGATGCGCTACGAGCAGTACTTC
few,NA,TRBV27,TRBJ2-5,CASSPNFQETQYF,TGTGCCAGCAGTCCCAACTTCCAAGAGACCCAGTACTTC
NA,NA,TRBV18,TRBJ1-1,CASSPPNSNTEAFF,TGTGCCAGCTCACCACCTAACAGTAACACTGAAGCTTTCTTT
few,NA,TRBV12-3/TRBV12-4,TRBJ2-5,CASSGIKETQYF,TGTGCCAGCAGTGGCATTAAAGAGACCCAGTACTTC
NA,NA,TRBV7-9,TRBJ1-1,CASSLGRDPNTEAFF,TGTGCCAGCAGCTTAGGGAGGGACCCTAACACTGAAGCTTTCTTT
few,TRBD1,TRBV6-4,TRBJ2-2,CASSLGQDTGELFF,TGTGCCAGCAGCCTCGGACAGGACACCGGGGAGCTGTTTTTT
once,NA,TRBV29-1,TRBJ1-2,CSGGDVNGYTF,TGCAGCGGGGGGGACGTTAATGGCTACACCTTC
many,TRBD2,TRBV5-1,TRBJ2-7,CASSLASGGAYEQYF,TGCGCCAGCAGCTTGGCTAGCGGGGGGGCCTACGAGCAGTACTTC
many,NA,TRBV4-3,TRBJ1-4,CASSHVSGANEKLFF,TGCGCCAGCAGCCACGTCTCAGGGGCTAATGAAAAACTGTTTTTT
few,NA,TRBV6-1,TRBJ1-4,CASSTGRNEKLFF,TGTGCCAGCAGCACGGGCCGTAATGAAAAACTGTTTTTT
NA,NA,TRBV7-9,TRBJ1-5,CASSLSDSNQPQHF,TGTGCCAGCAGCTTATCTGATAGCAATCAGCCCCAGCATTTT
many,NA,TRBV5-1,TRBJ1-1,CASSLDGMNTEAFF,TGCGCCAGCAGCTTGGATGGTATGAACACTGAAGCTTTCTTT
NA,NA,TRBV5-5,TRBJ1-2,CASSLQGGENGYTF,TGTGCCAGCAGCTTGCAGGGAGGGGAGAATGGCTACACCTTC
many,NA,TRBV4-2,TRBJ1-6,CAISQVEISPLHF,TGTGCCATCAGCCAAGTCGAGATATCACCCCTCCACTTT
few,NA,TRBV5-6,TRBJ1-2,CASSFYQLGYGYTF,TGTGCCAGCAGCTTTTACCAGTTAGGCTATGGCTACACCTTC
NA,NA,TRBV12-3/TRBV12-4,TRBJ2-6,CASSPPLGFSGANVLTF,TGTGCCAGCAGTCCTCCCCTAGGGTTCTCTGGGGCCAACGTCCTGACTTTC
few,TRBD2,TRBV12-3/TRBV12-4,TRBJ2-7,CASKEAGGDSYEQYF,TGTGCCAGCAAAGAGGCGGGGGGGGACTCCTACGAGCAGTACTTC
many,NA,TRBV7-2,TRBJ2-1,CASSVGLLEQFF,TGTGCCAGCAGCGTTGGACTACTTGAGCAGTTCTTC
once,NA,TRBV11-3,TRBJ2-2,CASGGQGNTGELFF,TGTGCCAGCGGGGGACAAGGAAACACCGGGGAGCTGTTTTTT
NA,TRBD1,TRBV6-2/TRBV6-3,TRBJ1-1,CASSYSRGTGNTEAFF,TGTGCCAGCAGTTACTCCAGGGGGACGGGAAACACTGAAGCTTTCTTT
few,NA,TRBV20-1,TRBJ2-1,CSATLASYNEQFF,TGCAGTGCTACCCTGGCTAGTTACAATGAGCAGTTCTTC
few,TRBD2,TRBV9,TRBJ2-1,CASSRSGGVYNEQFF,TGTGCCAGCAGCCGAAGCGGGGGGGTGTACAATGAGCAGTTCTTC